The present TCR beta chain was sequenced within a study of OX40 agonist ivuxolimab in advanced cancers. Per germline, CDR1 ENHRY and CDR2 SYGVKD. Deletions cut 6 bases from V and 8 bases from J, with 16 bases between. The CDR3 is made up of 13 amino acids. The assay was immunoSEQ multiplex PCR, and TCRdb's table has in-frame clones only and misses some. This table holds approximately 54,000 clones, approximately 90% found once. Sequenced here: CD4+ or CD8+ T cells sorted from blood, sampled in a trial of the OX40 agonist ivuxolimab. This receptor was identified in an adult with an advanced solid tumor such as melanoma, head and neck, liver or kidney cancer. The V gene is TRBV10-3, the J gene TRBJ1-2, with a tentative D call TRBD1 (5 bases). CDR3 amino acids: CAISEGIREGYTF. Written as DNA, the CDR3 is TGTGCCATCAGCGAAGGAATCAGGGAGGGCTACACCTTC.